The TCR beta chain described here comes from a study of Graves' ophthalmopathy and Graves' hyperthyroidism. Using RNA transcripts, the TCR beta CDR3 regions were amplified. First-round RT-PCR employed HTBI primers, with a second-round multiplex PCR after it. Each CDR3 protein gets one entry after TCRdb re-called the multiplex PCR reads with MiXCR. Counted here are roughly 500,000 distinct CDR3 sequences, about an eighth occurring once; the ten biggest clones make up over 8%. General study results and limits: Blood shared most expanded thyroid clonotypes above 0.001 frequency.

This clonotype was seen ten or more times. Its antigen is unidentified. CDR3 size: 15 residues. The V end was cut by 9 bases, the J end by 3 bases, with 20 bases between. Germline values: CDR1 MDHEN, CDR2 SYDVKM. Sequenced material: blood. V is TRBV28 and J is TRBJ1-1, with D possibly being TRBD1 (6 bases). The TCR was taken from a young woman with Graves' ophthalmopathy. CDR3 DNA: TGTGCCAGGACGGTGGGAGGGGGTCGGCACACTGAAGCTTTCTTT. Translation gives CARTVGGGRHTEAFF.